Following are 20 T cell receptor beta chains from one sample sequenced in a study of control samples from healthy donors and cancer patients. Assay used: immunoSEQ multiplex PCR; TCRdb lists only in-frame clones, some missing. The data show some 71,000 clones, approximately 90% seen once. Sequencing was performed on PBMCs. These receptors all come from a man in his sixties with colorectal cancer.

V and J are TRBV6-5 and TRBJ2-3; 13 bases agree with TRBD2. The length of the CDR3 is 15 residues. Losses at the gene ends were 6 bases for V and 7 bases for J; bases not matched to a gene: 7. The germline gives CDR1 MNHEY, CDR2 SVGAGI. CDR3 region: CASSGTSGARNTQYF. In nucleotides, the CDR3 is TGTGCCAGCAGCGGGACTAGCGGGGCCCGCAATACGCAGTATTTT.

About this clone: A junction boundary mismatches the germline segment, possibly from a read error. The sample holds other DNA sequences that translate to the same CDR3. This rearrangement joins TRBV12-3 or TRBV12-4 to TRBJ1-2; D gene unclear. The CDR3 consists of 13 residues. CDR3 DNA: TGTGCCAGCAGCAACAGAGACAACTATGGCTATACCTTC. Amino acid sequence: CASSNRDNYGYTF.

This CDR3 reads CASSWGQGDQNIQYF. The CDR3 nucleotides are TGTGCCAGCAGCTGGGGACAGGGGGACCAAAACATTCAGTACTTC. The rearrangement joins TRBV5-5 to TRBJ2-4; 11 nucleotides agree with TRBD1. With V trimmed by 3 bases and J by 5 bases, 4 bases remained unmatched. This CDR3 region has 15 residues. Germline assignment: CDR1 SGHKS and CDR2 YYEKEE (reference sequence).

The chain links TRBV19 to TRBJ1-5; a possible D gene is TRBD1 (5 bases). Germline V gene lookup returns CDR1 LNHDA and CDR2 SQIVND (reference sequence). This CDR3 has 13 residues. V was trimmed by 5 bases and J by 5 bases, leaving 10 bases between them. Here the CDR3 DNA reads TGTGCCAGTAGTGCCCAGGGAGATCAGCCCCAGCATTTT. Protein sequence: CASSAQGDQPQHF.

This chain uses TRBV9 with TRBJ2-1; possibly TRBD2 for D (5 bases). V lost 0 bases and J 10 bases, leaving 17 bases between the germline ends. The length of the CDR3 is 15 residues. Germline loops: CDR1 SGDLS, CDR2 YYNGEE. CDR3 bases: TGTGCCAGCAGCGTAGAAGGAGTTAGTAGGGAGGAGCAGTTCTTC. This codes for CASSVEGVSREEQFF.

This chain links TRBV3-1 (or the pseudogene TRBV3-2) with TRBJ1-2, with D possibly being TRBD1 (5 bases). This CDR3 comprises 13 residues. From germline, CDR1 is LGHDT and CDR2 YNNKEL (reference sequence). Trimming pared 4 bases from V and 8 bases from J, leaving 14 bases between. CDR3 nucleotides: TGTGCCAGCAGCCCGAGGACAAGCGGGGGCTACACCTTC. Protein sequence: CASSPRTSGGYTF.

The DNA for the CDR3 is TGTGCCAGTAGTATAGATAATGAGCAGTTCTTC. It codes for CASSIDNEQFF. V usage is TRBV19 and J usage is TRBJ2-1; the D is unclear. The CDR3 consists of 11 residues. Germline V lookup: CDR1 LNHDA, CDR2 SQIVND (reference sequence). V was cut by 0 bases and J by 7 bases, with 1 base left in between.

The chain couples TRBV5-1 to TRBJ2-3, with D tentatively TRBD2 (7 bases). Per the germline V gene, CDR1 is SGHRS and CDR2 is YFSETQ. The CDR3 totals 15 residues. The V end lost 2 bases, the J end lost 2 bases, and 12 bases lay between the germline ends. The CDR3: CASSFGGLYTDTQYF. DNA of the CDR3: TGCGCCAGCAGCTTCGGGGGGCTATACACAGATACGCAGTATTTT.

The chain couples TRBV7-9 to TRBJ1-1, with 7 nucleotides matching TRBD1. The junction had 9 bases not matched to a gene; V was cut back by 7 bases and J by 4 bases. Germline V gene sequence: CDR1 SEHNR, CDR2 FQNEAQ (reference sequence). CDR3 size: 14 residues. Written as DNA, the CDR3 is TGTGCCAGCACCGTAGGAGCAGGGGGCACTGAAGCTTTCTTT. Its protein product is CASTVGAGGTEAFF.

This clone was detected once. This chain joins TRBV19 and TRBJ2-2; D is possibly TRBD2 (5 bases). This CDR3 has 15 amino acids. The germline V and J ends were trimmed by 7 bases and 4 bases, with 16 bases remaining between them. Germline V gives CDR1 LNHDA, CDR2 SQIVND (reference sequence). CDR3 sequence: CASTGLLSVTGELFF. CDR3 sequence (DNA): TGTGCCAGTACAGGACTGCTGTCGGTCACCGGGGAGCTGTTTTTT.

V usage is TRBV3-1 (or the pseudogene TRBV3-2) and J usage is TRBJ1-2; the match to TRBD1 covers 9 bases. The CDR3 runs to 15 residues. The trim removed 4 bases at V and 4 bases at J, leaving 7 bases unmatched. CDR1 and CDR2 from the germline V gene are LGHDT and YNNKEL (reference sequence). The CDR3 is CASSRGTGNLYGYTF. CDR3 DNA: TGTGCCAGCAGCCGAGGGACAGGGAATCTCTATGGCTACACCTTC.

The chain employs TRBV7-9 and TRBJ2-7, with D possibly being TRBD1 or TRBD2 (5 bases each). This CDR3 has 18 amino acids. The germline CDR1 and CDR2 sequences are SEHNR and FQNEAQ (reference sequence). The germline V and J ends were trimmed by 5 bases and 0 bases, with 23 bases remaining between them. CDR3 residues: CASSPSRGVGTLSYEQYF. The CDR3 DNA follows: TGTGCCAGCAGCCCCTCGAGGGGAGTGGGGACCCTCTCCTACGAGCAGTACTTC.

The chain recombines TRBV29-1 with TRBJ1-1; no reliable D call. Trimming removed 3 bases from V and 3 bases from J, with 11 bases in between. Germline CDR1 and CDR2: SQVTM and ANQGSEA. There are 13 residues in the CDR3. The CDR3 reads CSVDFRADTEAFF. The CDR3 bases are TGCAGCGTTGACTTCCGGGCCGACACTGAAGCTTTCTTT.

This clone came up once. The V and J genes are TRBV27 and TRBJ2-5, with 14 positions matching TRBD2. The CDR3 runs to 15 residues. Germline CDR1 MNHEY, CDR2 SMNVEV (reference sequence). Trimming removed 3 bases from V and 4 bases from J; junction bases left unmatched: 1. The CDR3 region has the DNA TGTGCCAGCAGTTTTGGGACTAGCGGGGGAGAGACCCAGTACTTC. Protein sequence: CASSFGTSGGETQYF.

This clone appeared a few times. The genes are TRBV30 and TRBJ1-5; D is perhaps TRBD1 (5 bases). Looked up from germline, CDR1 is GTSNPN and CDR2 is SVGIG (reference sequence). The germline V and J ends were trimmed by 2 bases and 1 base, with 9 bases remaining between them. CDR3 length equals 14 residues. CDR3 amino acids: CAWSFWDSNQPQHF. The CDR3 nucleotides are TGTGCCTGGAGTTTTTGGGACAGCAATCAGCCCCAGCATTTT.

V gene TRBV7-2 combines with J gene TRBJ2-7; D gene unclear. Trimming left V 3 bases short and J 3 bases short, with 12 bases between. The germline V gene has CDR1 SGHTA and CDR2 FQGNSA. The CDR3 sequence is 14 residues long. The CDR3 nucleotides read TGTGCCAGCAGCTTTCTTGGGTTTGGCTACGAGCAGTACTTC. It yields the protein CASSFLGFGYEQYF.

This rearrangement joins TRBV5-1 to TRBJ2-2; 10 positions agree with TRBD2. This CDR3 has 19 amino acids. The V gene end was trimmed by 4 bases and the J gene end by 3 bases; junction bases not matched to a gene: 15. Germline values: CDR1 SGHRS, CDR2 YFSETQ. For the CDR3, the DNA is TGCGCCAGCAGCCCCCGCACAGGAGCGGGGGGGTCTTACACCGGGGAGCTGTTTTTT. Protein: CASSPRTGAGGSYTGELFF. The whole variable domain, filled in from reference TRBV5-1 and TRBJ2-2, reads KAGVTQTPRYLIKTRGQQVTLSCSPISGHRSVSWYQQTPGQGLQFLFEYFSETQRNKGNFPGRFSGRQFSNSRSEMNVSTLELGDSALYLCASSPRTGAGGSYTGELFFGEGSRLTVL.

The chain links TRBV6-5 to TRBJ2-7, with TRBD1 matching 10 bases. CDR1 is MNHEY, CDR2 SVGAGI, per germline. J gave up 4 bases and V 6 bases, and 6 bases lay outside the gene matches. There are 14 residues in the CDR3. Written as DNA, the CDR3 is TGTGCCAGCAGGTTGACAGGGGGCCGGTACGAGCAGTACTTC. This sequence encodes CASRLTGGRYEQYF.

The gene calls are TRBV7-2 and TRBJ2-3, with D uncertain. V was pared by 5 bases and J by 0 bases, with 3 bases between. Germline CDR1 reads SGHTA; CDR2 reads FQGNSA. The CDR3 length is 12 residues. As DNA, the CDR3 is TGTGCCAGCAGCCCTAGCACAGATACGCAGTATTTT. This sequence encodes CASSPSTDTQYF.

The chain links TRBV7-2 to TRBJ2-3; 12 nucleotides line up with TRBD2. The germline V gene has CDR1 SGHTA and CDR2 FQGNSA. CDR3 length: 15 residues. V was clipped by 4 bases and J by 8 bases; unmatched bases: 7. CDR3 region: CASSSRTSGAATQYF. CDR3 nucleotide sequence: TGTGCCAGCAGCTCTCGGACTAGCGGGGCGGCTACGCAGTATTTT.